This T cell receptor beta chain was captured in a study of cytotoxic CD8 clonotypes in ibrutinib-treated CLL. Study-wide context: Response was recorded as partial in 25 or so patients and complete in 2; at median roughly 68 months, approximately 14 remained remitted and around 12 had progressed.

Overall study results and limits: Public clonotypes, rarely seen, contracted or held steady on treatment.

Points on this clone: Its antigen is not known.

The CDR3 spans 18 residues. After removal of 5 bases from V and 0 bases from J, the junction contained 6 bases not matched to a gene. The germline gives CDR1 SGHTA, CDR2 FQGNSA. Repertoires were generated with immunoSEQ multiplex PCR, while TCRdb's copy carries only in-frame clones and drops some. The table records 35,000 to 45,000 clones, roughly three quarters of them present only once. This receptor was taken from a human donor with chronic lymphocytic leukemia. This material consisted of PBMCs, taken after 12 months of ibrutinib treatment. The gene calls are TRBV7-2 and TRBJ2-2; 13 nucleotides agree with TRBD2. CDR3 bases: TGTGCCAGCAGCCTACTAGCGGGAGGGCCTGCGAACACCGGGGAGCTGTTTTTT. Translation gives CASSLLAGGPANTGELFF.